Given below is one TCR beta chain in context. Its specificity is unknown. The data are from a study of shared clonotypes between healthy human individuals. Whole-study results and caveats: Among non-shared clonotypes, generation probabilities were lower than among those shared by all four donors.

TCRdb's copy holds only in-frame clones and misses some; the assay was immunoSEQ multiplex PCR. The sample lists some 2,400,000 clones, 90% to 96% occurring once. Germline loops: CDR1 SGHVS, CDR2 FQNEAQ. Trimming shortened V by 0 bases and J by 10 bases, and 16 bases separated the two germline ends. The CDR3 runs to 15 residues. A CD45RA-negative memory subset and a CD45RA+ naive subset were separated from the CD4+ cells. The specimen was naive CD4+ T cells sorted from blood. The subset: CD45RA+ positively selected. This chain uses TRBV7-8 with TRBJ2-1; tentatively, D is TRBD1 (5 bases). The source of this sequence is a man between 18 and 35 years old in good health. In DNA, the CDR3 is TGTGCCAGCAGCTTAGCCGGACAAGTCAGCAGGGAGCAGTTCTTC. It encodes CASSLAGQVSREQFF.